The clone carrying this T cell receptor beta chain was seen just once. Germline V gene sequence: CDR1 LNHDA, CDR2 SQIVND (reference sequence). This CDR3 has 14 amino acids. V lost 10 bases to trimming and J lost 0 bases, with 16 bases between them. This sample is part of a study of T cell responses to AZD1222 COVID-19 vaccine. Profiling relied on immunoSEQ multiplex PCR, and the TCRdb table lists in-frame clones only, not all of them. The sample shows approximately 50,000 clones, approximately 88% of them seen only once. This TCR was recovered from an adult in good health. Here the sequenced sample was peripheral blood, taken on day 0 of AZD1222 vaccination. The rearrangement uses TRBV19 and TRBJ2-7; D perhaps matches TRBD2 (6 bases). The CDR3 DNA is TGTGCCACCTCGGGAGCGCACCTCTCCTACGAGCAGTACTTC. Protein sequence: CATSGAHLSYEQYF.